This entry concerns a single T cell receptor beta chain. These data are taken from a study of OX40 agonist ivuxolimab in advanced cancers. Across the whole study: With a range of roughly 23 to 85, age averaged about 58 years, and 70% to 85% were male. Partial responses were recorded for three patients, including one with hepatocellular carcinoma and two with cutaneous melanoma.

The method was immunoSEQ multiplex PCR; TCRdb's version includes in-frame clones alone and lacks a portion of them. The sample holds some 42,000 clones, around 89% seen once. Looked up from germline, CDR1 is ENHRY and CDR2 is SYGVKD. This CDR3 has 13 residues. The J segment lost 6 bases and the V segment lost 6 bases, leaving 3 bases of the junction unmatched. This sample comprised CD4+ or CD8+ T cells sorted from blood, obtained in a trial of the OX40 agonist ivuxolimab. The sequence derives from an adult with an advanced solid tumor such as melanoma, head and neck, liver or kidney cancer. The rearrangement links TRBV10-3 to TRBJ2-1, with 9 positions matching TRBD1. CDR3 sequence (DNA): TGTGCCATCAGCGGGACAGGGTTCAATGAGCAGTTCTTC. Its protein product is CAISGTGFNEQFF.